Listed here are 25 T cell receptor beta chains from one sample, sequenced in a study of breast tumors, draining lymph nodes, adjacent tissues. Breast cancer patients provided tissue from their axillary draining lymph nodes. TCRdb processed the multiplex PCR reads anew with MiXCR; each CDR3 protein has one entry. The sample has about 170,000 distinct CDR3 sequences; approximately 33% are singletons. Sequencing was performed on axillary lymph node tissue. Source of these receptors: a female donor with breast cancer. Some clones in this sample may be carry-over from other donors' samples.

This clonotype has a count of ten or more. The CDR3 sequence: CASSPKETDTQYF. For the CDR3, the DNA is TGTGCCAGCAGCCCGAAAGAAACAGATACGCAGTATTTT. The chain uses TRBV12-3 or TRBV12-4 and TRBJ2-3; D not certain. This CDR3 is built from 13 residues. V lost 6 bases and J lost 3, with 10 bases in between.

This clonotype was found many times. The rearrangement links TRBV10-1 to TRBJ2-3; no definite D call. Trimming took 5 bases from V and 1 from J, leaving 7 bases between them. The CDR3 is 13 amino acids. Per the germline V gene, CDR1 is WNHNN and CDR2 is SYGVQD (reference sequence). CDR3 DNA: TGCGCCAGCAGTCGTCGGGGCACAGATACGCAGTATTTT. Its protein is CASSRRGTDTQYF.

This clonotype was seen a handful of times. This chain uses TRBV12-3 or TRBV12-4 with TRBJ2-4; D not certain. The CDR3 contains 15 residues. Trimming cost V 8 bases and J 0 bases, with 14 bases left between them. The CDR3 region has the DNA TGTGCCAGCTCCCGATTGGGTCTAGCCAAAAACATTCAGTACTTC. Its translation is CASSRLGLAKNIQYF.

The J gene is TRBJ2-1, the V gene TRBV6-2 or TRBV6-3; TRBD2 agrees at 7 bases. This CDR3 contains 15 residues. V was clipped by 5 bases and J by 8 bases; unmatched bases: 12. CDR1 and CDR2 from the germline V gene are MNHEY and SVGEGT. The CDR3 spells CASSPPGAGVYEQFF. The DNA of the CDR3 is TGTGCCAGCAGTCCGCCGGGTGCGGGAGTCTATGAGCAGTTCTTC.

This clonotype was seen at least ten times. The V call is TRBV18, the J call TRBJ2-7; D call uncertain. The CDR3 spans 13 residues. From germline, CDR1 is KGHSH and CDR2 LQKENI. Trimming shortened V by 3 bases and J by 2 bases, and 8 bases separated the two germline ends. CDR3 DNA sequence: TGTGCCAGCTCACCCCCGACAACCTACGAGCAGTACTTC. It yields the protein CASSPPTTYEQYF.

Ten or more counts support this clonotype. The J gene is TRBJ2-7, the V gene TRBV6-6, with D tentatively TRBD1 or TRBD2 (5 bases each). This CDR3 is built from 14 residues. Trimming shortened V by 6 bases and J by 2 bases, and 14 bases separated the two germline ends. CDR1 and CDR2 from the germline V gene are MNHNY and SVGAGI (reference sequence). CDR3 residues: CASSPGTYAYEQYF. CDR3 nucleotide sequence: TGTGCCAGCAGCCCCGGGACGTACGCCTACGAGCAGTACTTC.

Points on this clonotype: At one end, the junction sequence differs from germline, possibly due to a read error. The chain uses TRBV3-1 and TRBJ2-3; 9 bases are a match to TRBD2. From germline, CDR1 is LGHDT and CDR2 YNNKEL (reference sequence). The CDR3 runs 16 residues. The CDR3 region has the DNA TGCGCCAGCAGCCAAGTTATGCGGGGGGGCCCCGATACGAAGTATTTT. This sequence encodes CASSQVMRGGPDTKYF.

The chain has TRBV15 and TRBJ1-2; TRBD1 might be the D (6 bases). V lost 5 bases, J lost 6 bases, and 16 bases lay in between. CDR1 and CDR2 (germline): LNHNV, YYDKDF (reference sequence). This CDR3 spans 14 amino acids. DNA for the CDR3: TGTGCCACCAGCGGGGGTGGGGGCTCCGATGGCTACACCTTC. Protein: CATSGGGGSDGYTF.

Here the CDR3 reads CASSLKGGETQYF. CDR3 coding DNA: TGTGCCAGCAGCTTAAAGGGAGGGGAGACCCAGTACTTC. The genes are TRBV7-9 and TRBJ2-5; TRBD2 matches 7 bases. With V trimmed by 2 bases and J by 5 bases, 2 bases remained unmatched. Per germline, CDR1 SEHNR and CDR2 FQNEAQ (reference sequence). The CDR3 has 13 residues.

This clonotype showed up many times. The chain employs TRBV19 and TRBJ1-5, with D perhaps TRBD1 (6 bases). Trimming shortened V by 6 bases and J by 7 bases, and 16 bases separated the two germline ends. CDR3 size: 14 residues. CDR1 is LNHDA, CDR2 SQIVND, per germline (reference sequence). CDR3 region: CASREGPGGQPQHF. The CDR3 DNA is TGTGCCAGTAGAGAGGGCCCGGGGGGCCAGCCCCAGCATTTT.

The J gene is TRBJ2-6, the V gene TRBV4-1; TRBD1 aligns across 8 bases. The CDR3 has 17 amino acids. Trimming at V came to 0 bases and at J to 5 bases, leaving 6 bases not matched to a gene. The V gene's germline CDR1 is MGHRA and CDR2 YSYEKL. The CDR3 region has the DNA TGCGCCAGCAGCCAAGACTCAGGGGGCGGGTGGGCCAACGTCCTGACTTTC. This gives the protein CASSQDSGGGWANVLTF.

This chain joins TRBV5-1 and TRBJ2-6; 7 bases fit TRBD2. The CDR3 length is 16 residues. V was clipped by 4 bases and J by 8 bases; unmatched bases: 12. Germline V lookup: CDR1 SGHRS, CDR2 YFSETQ. The CDR3 DNA reads as TGCGCCAGCAGCCCCGGGAGGACCGATGGCACCAACGTCCTGACTTTC. Its protein product is CASSPGRTDGTNVLTF.

With respect to this clonotype: This CDR3 is missing its conserved last phenylalanine or tryptophan, likely due to a read error. The DNA is omitted, as the CDR3 cannot be located on it reliably, and the CDR3 follows TCRdb's listing. The rearrangement uses TRBV7-3 and TRBJ2-3; the D call of TRBD1 is as the table states it, not checked on the DNA. Germline-derived CDR1 and CDR2 are SGHTA and FQGTGA. 16 amino acids form the CDR3, both terminal residues included. The CDR3 loop is CASSWGQGGRTDTQYL.

The genes are TRBV2 and TRBJ2-5; a possible D gene is TRBD2 (7 bases). The CDR3 runs to 13 residues. Trimming took off 10 bases at V and 7 bases at J, with 19 bases between the two ends. Looked up from germline, CDR1 is SNHLY and CDR2 is FYNNEI. The CDR3 DNA reads as TGTGCCACACAACGCCAGGGGAGGGGGACCCAGTACTTC. Encoded protein: CATQRQGRGTQYF.

About this clonotype itself: At one end, the junction sequence differs from germline, possibly due to a read error. The V call is TRBV29-1, the J call TRBJ2-5, with D possibly TRBD2 on 5 matching bases. Germline-derived CDR1 and CDR2 are SQVTM and ANQGSEA. The CDR3 covers 12 residues. The DNA of the CDR3 is TGCAGCGTTGACGAGGGCTGGGAGACCCAGTGCTTC. This encodes CSVDEGWETQCF.

This clonotype came up many times. The chain has TRBV3-1 and TRBJ1-4; D ambiguous. This CDR3 contains 15 residues. Trimming removed 1 base from V and 4 bases from J, with 10 bases in between. The germline V gene encodes CDR1 LGHDT and CDR2 YNNKEL (reference sequence). The CDR3 DNA reads TGTGCCAGCAGCCAAGCACTGCAGATTAATGAAAAACTGTTTTTT. Encoded protein: CASSQALQINEKLFF.

The table lists this clonotype with many counts. DNA for the CDR3: TGTGCCAGCAGTTACTACCGGGACCCAACAGATACGCAGTATTTT. Its protein is CASSYYRDPTDTQYF. The rearrangement links TRBV6-2 or TRBV6-3 to TRBJ2-3; the D gene could be TRBD1 or TRBD2 (5 bases each). Germline-derived CDR1 and CDR2 are MNHEY and SVGEGT. The V end was cut by 1 base, the J end by 3 bases, with 11 bases between. This CDR3 region has 15 residues.

There are many counts of this clonotype. The chain couples TRBV19 to TRBJ1-4, with D tentatively TRBD1 (5 bases). The germline V gene encodes CDR1 LNHDA and CDR2 SQIVND (reference sequence). This CDR3 contains 14 residues. The germline V and J ends were trimmed by 7 bases and 14 bases, with 23 bases remaining between them. The CDR3 sequence is CASKARTPREALFF. DNA for the CDR3: TGTGCCAGTAAGGCCAGGACACCGAGGGAGGCTCTGTTTTTT.

This clonotype was detected only once. This chain connects TRBV2 to TRBJ2-2, with no clear D. Germline lookup yields CDR1 SNHLY and CDR2 FYNNEI. Deletions cut 2 bases from V and 1 base from J, with 8 bases between. This CDR3 spans 15 amino acids. CDR3 amino acids: CASSEMSGNTGELFF. CDR3 bases: TGTGCCAGCAGTGAAATGTCAGGGAACACCGGGGAGCTGTTTTTT.

This clonotype was recorded at least ten times. The rearrangement uses TRBV11-2 and TRBJ2-1; TRBD1 or TRBD2 may be the D gene (5 bases each). V was shortened by 5 bases and J by 2 bases, with 13 bases between the two germline ends. In germline, CDR1 is SGHAT, CDR2 FQNNGV. The CDR3 extends over 15 amino acids. The CDR3 reads CASSGMRGAYNEQFF. DNA of the CDR3: TGTGCCAGCAGCGGGATGAGAGGGGCCTACAATGAGCAGTTCTTC. Full variable domain (rest looked up from reference TRBV11-2 and TRBJ2-1): EAGVAQSPRYKIIEKRQSVAFWCNPISGHATLYWYQQILGQGPKLLIQFQNNGVVDDSQLPKDRFSAERLKGVDSTLKIQPAKLEDSAVYLCASSGMRGAYNEQFFGPGTRLTVL.

This clonotype was recorded many times. V gene TRBV6-1 combines with J gene TRBJ2-7; D perhaps matches TRBD1 (6 bases). Trimming stripped 9 bases from V and 0 bases from J, with 15 bases between. Germline V gene lookup returns CDR1 MNHNS and CDR2 SASEGT. CDR3 length equals 14 residues. The CDR3 DNA is TGTGCCAGTACTGGGACATTAATCTCCTACGAGCAGTACTTC. Translation gives CASTGTLISYEQYF.

This clonotype was counted at least ten times. This chain uses TRBV2 with TRBJ2-7, with D perhaps TRBD2 (5 bases). The germline CDR1 and CDR2 sequences are SNHLY and FYNNEI. The CDR3 has 14 residues. Trimming removed 6 bases from V and 0 bases from J, with 12 bases in between. The CDR3 DNA is TGTGCCAGCAGCGCCGGGATTTACTCCTACGAGCAGTACTTC. This codes for CASSAGIYSYEQYF.

This clonotype was recorded many times. The chain couples TRBV7-3 to TRBJ2-7; no clear D gene. The ends were cut back, 2 bases at V and 9 bases at J, with 14 bases in the middle. Germline V gene data show CDR1 as SGHTA and CDR2 as FQGTGA. The CDR3 has 13 amino acids. In nucleotides, the CDR3 is TGTGCCAGCAGCTTACCACCCGGATTGCGGCAGTACTTC. Its protein product is CASSLPPGLRQYF.

On this clonotype: A much larger clonotype is one base distant, so this may be a read error. The conserved phenylalanine or tryptophan normally closing the CDR3 is absent here, so this likely arose from a read error. CDR3 DNA sequence: TGTGCCAGCAGCGGACAGCCAATCTATGGCTACACCTCC. This codes for CASSGQPIYGYTS. This chain links TRBV9 with TRBJ1-2, with D perhaps TRBD1 (5 bases). Germline V gene lookup returns CDR1 SGDLS and CDR2 YYNGEE. The CDR3 is 13 residues long. The V end lost 3 bases, the J end lost 4 bases, and 10 bases lay between the germline ends.

Ten or more counts support this clonotype. The CDR3 sequence: CASSGEGQLAINTGELFF. The CDR3 DNA is TGTGCCAGCAGTGGGGAAGGCCAACTAGCGATTAACACCGGGGAGCTGTTTTTT. The chain combines TRBV6-1 with TRBJ2-2, with 7 bases that match TRBD2. Germline assignment: CDR1 MNHNS and CDR2 SASEGT. Losses at the gene ends were 4 bases for V and 2 bases for J; bases not matched to a gene: 13. There are 18 residues in the CDR3.